Listed below are T cell receptor beta chains from one sample, sequenced in a study of shared clonotypes between healthy human individuals. Profiling relied on immunoSEQ multiplex PCR, and the TCRdb table lists in-frame clones only, not all of them. The data contain a few million clones, 93% of them singletons. Source material: naive CD8+ T cells from PBMCs. The source of these receptors is a man aged 18 to 30 in good health. Some clones in this sample may be carry-over from other donors' samples. CDR3s leave out the opening cysteine and the closing phenylalanine or tryptophan. A D gene is named only where the DNA matches it firmly.

CDR3 | V | D | length | J
ASSSTDSGTGYGYT | TRBV7-8 | TRBD1 | 14 | TRBJ1-2
ASKQGLGNYEQY | TRBV6-5 | - | 12 | TRBJ2-7
ASSEAVVASGRALHETQY | TRBV2 | TRBD2 | 18 | TRBJ2-5
ASSRGRKNEKLF | TRBV13 | - | 12 | TRBJ1-4
ASSSSIHQPQH | TRBV19 | - | 11 | TRBJ1-5
ASSLLSAVVEQY | TRBV5-6 | - | 12 | TRBJ2-7
ASSTNRGVGNTEAF | TRBV7-8 | TRBD1 | 14 | TRBJ1-1
ASSPSTGWDTGELF | TRBV19 | TRBD1 | 14 | TRBJ2-2
ASGQPWRSQETQY | TRBV6-1 | - | 13 | TRBJ2-5
ASSPGTDTQY | TRBV7-9 | - | 10 | TRBJ2-3
ASSWGTEAF | TRBV28 | - | 9 | TRBJ1-1
ASSLEGRTQETQY | TRBV28 | - | 13 | TRBJ2-5
ASSPVPSGGVDTQY | TRBV5-6 | TRBD2 | 14 | TRBJ2-3
ASSSWGEIEEQY | TRBV27 | - | 12 | TRBJ2-7
ASQNRDSYEQY | TRBV5-4 | - | 11 | TRBJ2-7
ASNYGTGPYGYT | TRBV7-8 | TRBD1 | 12 | TRBJ1-2
ASSYSSLAGSHEQY | TRBV6-6 | TRBD2 | 14 | TRBJ2-7
ASSPLERGQNNEQF | TRBV4-1 | TRBD1 | 14 | TRBJ2-1
ASSMVRERGNQPQH | TRBV19 | - | 14 | TRBJ1-5
ASSPRILAGTYNEQF | TRBV5-7 | TRBD2 | 15 | TRBJ2-1
ASSFENRRWGTNEKLF | TRBV7-3 | - | 16 | TRBJ1-4
ASSPRDRVNYGYT | TRBV28 | TRBD1 | 13 | TRBJ1-2
ASILTSGSPDTQY | TRBV6-6 | TRBD2 | 13 | TRBJ2-3
ASSGAWGTGDPYGYT | TRBV9 | TRBD1 | 15 | TRBJ1-2
ASSSAHEFGRLALY | TRBV28 | - | 14 | TRBJ2-7
ASRATSGVGVDTQY | TRBV7-9 | TRBD2 | 14 | TRBJ2-3
ASSQVGQGIEAF | TRBV4-2 | - | 12 | TRBJ1-1
ASEVAGGNNEQF | TRBV9 | TRBD2 | 12 | TRBJ2-1
ASISGTEAF | TRBV7-9 | - | 9 | TRBJ1-1
ASSDTLGTGTDTQY | TRBV10-1 | TRBD1 | 14 | TRBJ2-3
ASSLSGDQPQH | TRBV7-9 | - | 11 | TRBJ1-5
ASSPRTVYGPGELF | TRBV5-4 | - | 14 | TRBJ2-2
ASSDPTPVLLIGETQY | TRBV6-1 | - | 16 | TRBJ2-5
ASSSNRGRNTGELF | TRBV7-9 | TRBD1 | 14 | TRBJ2-2
ASGLWPETQY | TRBV12-5 | - | 10 | TRBJ2-5
ASSLIGANVLT | TRBV27 | - | 11 | TRBJ2-6
ASIADRARLF | TRBV21-1 | - | 10 | TRBJ1-4
ASRGTSNQPQH | TRBV19 | - | 11 | TRBJ1-5
ASSPGLEEYNEQF | TRBV10-1 | TRBD2 | 13 | TRBJ2-1
SVPRQGGYT | TRBV29-1 | - | 9 | TRBJ1-2
ASSELAADTQY | TRBV5-6 | - | 11 | TRBJ2-3
ASSRSSRTSGNTIY | TRBV4-3 | - | 14 | TRBJ1-3
ASSLSLRGRGYT | TRBV28 | - | 12 | TRBJ1-2
ASSERGTGPYEQY | TRBV6-1 | - | 13 | TRBJ2-7
ASSRGEGIPNEQF | TRBV5-1 | - | 13 | TRBJ2-1
ASSLTRSPGPGELF | TRBV28 | - | 14 | TRBJ2-2
ASGPEGNYGYT | TRBV12-5 | - | 11 | TRBJ1-2
ASKQGPSYEQY | TRBV27 | - | 11 | TRBJ2-7
ASSYGSVPPNTEAF | TRBV6-5 | - | 14 | TRBJ1-1
ASSLYRGTANTGELF | TRBV27 | - | 15 | TRBJ2-2
ASTRATSHEQF | TRBV19 | - | 11 | TRBJ2-1
ASSSPSGTVISYEQY | TRBV7-9 | - | 15 | TRBJ2-7